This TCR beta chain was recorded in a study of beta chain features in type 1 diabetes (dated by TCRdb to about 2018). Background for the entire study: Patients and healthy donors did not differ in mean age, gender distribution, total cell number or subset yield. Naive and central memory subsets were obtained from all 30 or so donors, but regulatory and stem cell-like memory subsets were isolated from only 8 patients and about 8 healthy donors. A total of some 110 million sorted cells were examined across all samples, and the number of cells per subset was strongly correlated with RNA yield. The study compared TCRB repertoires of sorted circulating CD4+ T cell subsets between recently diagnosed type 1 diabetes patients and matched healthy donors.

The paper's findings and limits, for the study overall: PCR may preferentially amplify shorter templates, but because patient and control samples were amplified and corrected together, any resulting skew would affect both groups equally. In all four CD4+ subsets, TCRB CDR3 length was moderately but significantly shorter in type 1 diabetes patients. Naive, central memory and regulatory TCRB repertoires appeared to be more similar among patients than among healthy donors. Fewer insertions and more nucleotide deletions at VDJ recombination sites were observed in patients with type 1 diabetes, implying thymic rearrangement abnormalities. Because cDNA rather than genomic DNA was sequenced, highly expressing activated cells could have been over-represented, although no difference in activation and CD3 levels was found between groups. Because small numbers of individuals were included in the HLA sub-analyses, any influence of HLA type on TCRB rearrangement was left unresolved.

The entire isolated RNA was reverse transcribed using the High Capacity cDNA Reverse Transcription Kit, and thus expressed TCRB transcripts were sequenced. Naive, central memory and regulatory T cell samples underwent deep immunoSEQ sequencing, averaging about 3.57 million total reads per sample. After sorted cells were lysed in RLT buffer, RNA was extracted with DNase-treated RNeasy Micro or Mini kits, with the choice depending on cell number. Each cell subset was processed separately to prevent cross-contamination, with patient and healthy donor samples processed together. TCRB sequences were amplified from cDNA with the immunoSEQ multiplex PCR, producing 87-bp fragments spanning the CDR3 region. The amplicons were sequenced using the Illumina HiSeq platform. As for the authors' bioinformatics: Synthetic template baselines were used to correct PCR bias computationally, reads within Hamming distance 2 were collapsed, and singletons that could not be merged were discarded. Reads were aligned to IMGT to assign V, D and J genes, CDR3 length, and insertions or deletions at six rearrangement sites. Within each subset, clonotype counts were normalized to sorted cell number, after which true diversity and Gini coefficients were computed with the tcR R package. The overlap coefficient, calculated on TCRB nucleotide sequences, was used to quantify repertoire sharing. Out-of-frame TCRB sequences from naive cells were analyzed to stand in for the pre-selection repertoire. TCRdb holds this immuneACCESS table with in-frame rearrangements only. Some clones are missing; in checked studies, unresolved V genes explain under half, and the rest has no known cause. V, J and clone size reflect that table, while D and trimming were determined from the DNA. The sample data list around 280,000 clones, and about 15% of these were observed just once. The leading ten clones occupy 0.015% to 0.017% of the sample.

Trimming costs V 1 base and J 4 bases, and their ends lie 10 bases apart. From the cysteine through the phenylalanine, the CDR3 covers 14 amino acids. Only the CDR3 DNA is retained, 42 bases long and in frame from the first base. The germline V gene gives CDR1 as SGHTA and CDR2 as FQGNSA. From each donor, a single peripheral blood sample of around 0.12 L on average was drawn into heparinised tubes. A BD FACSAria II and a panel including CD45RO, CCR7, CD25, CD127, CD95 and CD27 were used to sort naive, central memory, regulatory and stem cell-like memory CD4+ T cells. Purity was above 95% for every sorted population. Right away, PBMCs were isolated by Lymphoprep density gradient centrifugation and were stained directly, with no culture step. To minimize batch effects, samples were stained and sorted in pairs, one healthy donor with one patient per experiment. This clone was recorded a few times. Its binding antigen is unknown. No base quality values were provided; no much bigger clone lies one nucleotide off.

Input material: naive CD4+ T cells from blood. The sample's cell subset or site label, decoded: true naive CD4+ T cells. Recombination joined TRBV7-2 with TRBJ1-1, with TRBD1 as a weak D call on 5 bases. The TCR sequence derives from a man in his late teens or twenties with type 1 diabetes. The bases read TGTGCCAGCAGCTTAGGGGGCGGGGGCACTGAAGCTTTCTTT. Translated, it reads CASSLGGGGTEAFF.